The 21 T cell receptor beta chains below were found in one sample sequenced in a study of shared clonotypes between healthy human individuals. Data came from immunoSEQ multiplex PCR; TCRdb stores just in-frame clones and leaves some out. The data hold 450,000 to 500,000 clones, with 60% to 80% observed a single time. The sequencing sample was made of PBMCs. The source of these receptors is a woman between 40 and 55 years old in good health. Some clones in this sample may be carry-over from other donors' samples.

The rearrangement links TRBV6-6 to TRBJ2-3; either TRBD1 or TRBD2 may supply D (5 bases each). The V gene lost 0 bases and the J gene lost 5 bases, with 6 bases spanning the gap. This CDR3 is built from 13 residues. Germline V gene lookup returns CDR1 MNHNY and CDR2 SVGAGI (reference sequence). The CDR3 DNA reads TGTGCCAGCAGTTACTCGAGGGGAGATACGCAGTATTTT. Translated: CASSYSRGDTQYF.

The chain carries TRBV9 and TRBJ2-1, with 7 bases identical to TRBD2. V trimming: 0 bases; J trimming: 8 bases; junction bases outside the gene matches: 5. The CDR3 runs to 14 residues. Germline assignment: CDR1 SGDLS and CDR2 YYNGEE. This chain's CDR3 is CASSVGGSGYEQFF. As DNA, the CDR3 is TGTGCCAGCAGCGTAGGCGGGAGTGGTTATGAGCAGTTCTTC.

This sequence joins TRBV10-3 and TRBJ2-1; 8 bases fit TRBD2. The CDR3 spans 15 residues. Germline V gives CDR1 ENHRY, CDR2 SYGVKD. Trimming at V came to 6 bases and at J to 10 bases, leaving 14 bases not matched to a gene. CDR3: CAIRALRGGGTEQFF. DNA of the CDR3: TGTGCCATCAGGGCCCTTCGGGGGGGCGGGACCGAGCAGTTCTTC.

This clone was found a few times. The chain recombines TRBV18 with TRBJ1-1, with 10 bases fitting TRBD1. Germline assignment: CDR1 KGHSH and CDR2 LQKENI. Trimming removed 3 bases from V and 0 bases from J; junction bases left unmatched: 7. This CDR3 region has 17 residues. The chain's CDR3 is CASSPPLGQGMNTEAFF. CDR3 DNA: TGTGCCAGCTCACCGCCTTTGGGACAGGGGATGAACACTGAAGCTTTCTTT.

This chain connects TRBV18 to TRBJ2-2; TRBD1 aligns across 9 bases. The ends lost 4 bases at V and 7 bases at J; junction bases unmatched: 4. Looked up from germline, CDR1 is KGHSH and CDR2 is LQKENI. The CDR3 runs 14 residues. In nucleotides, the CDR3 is TGTGCCAGCTCACGCCGGGACAGGGACGGGGAGCTGTTTTTT. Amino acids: CASSRRDRDGELFF.

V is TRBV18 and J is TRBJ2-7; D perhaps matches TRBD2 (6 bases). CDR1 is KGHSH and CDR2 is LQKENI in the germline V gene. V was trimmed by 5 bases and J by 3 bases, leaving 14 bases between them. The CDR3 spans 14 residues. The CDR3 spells CASSLSRGYYEQYF. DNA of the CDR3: TGTGCCAGCTCATTGTCTCGGGGGTACTACGAGCAGTACTTC.

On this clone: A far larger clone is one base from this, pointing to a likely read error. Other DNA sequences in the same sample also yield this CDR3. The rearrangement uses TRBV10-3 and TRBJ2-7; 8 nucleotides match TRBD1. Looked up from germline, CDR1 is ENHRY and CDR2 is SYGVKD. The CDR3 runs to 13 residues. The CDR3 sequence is CAISETGAYEQYF. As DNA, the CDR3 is TGCGCCATCAGTGAGACAGGGGCCTACGAGCAGTACTTC.

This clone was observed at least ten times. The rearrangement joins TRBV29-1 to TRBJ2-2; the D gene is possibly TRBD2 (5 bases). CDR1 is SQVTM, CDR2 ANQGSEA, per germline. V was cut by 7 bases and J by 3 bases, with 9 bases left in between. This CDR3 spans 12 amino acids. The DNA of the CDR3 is TGCAGCGGGGGTAGCGACACCGGGGAGCTGTTTTTT. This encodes CSGGSDTGELFF.

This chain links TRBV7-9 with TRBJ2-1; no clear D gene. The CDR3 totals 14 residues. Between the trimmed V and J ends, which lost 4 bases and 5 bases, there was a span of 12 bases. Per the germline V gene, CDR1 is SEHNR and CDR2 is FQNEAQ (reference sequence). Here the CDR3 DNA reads TGTGCCAGCAGCTCAGAGAGTCTCCACAATGAGCAGTTCTTC. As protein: CASSSESLHNEQFF.

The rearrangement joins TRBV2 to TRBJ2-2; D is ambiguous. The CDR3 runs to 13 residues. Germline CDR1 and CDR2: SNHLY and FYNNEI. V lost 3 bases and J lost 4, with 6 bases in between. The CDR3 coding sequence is TGTGCCAGCAGTGACAGGCTCACCGGGGAGCTGTTTTTT. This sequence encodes CASSDRLTGELFF.

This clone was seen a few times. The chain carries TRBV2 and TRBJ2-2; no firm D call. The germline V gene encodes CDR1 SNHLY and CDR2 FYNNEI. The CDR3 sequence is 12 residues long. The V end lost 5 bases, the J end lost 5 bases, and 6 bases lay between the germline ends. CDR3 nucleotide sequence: TGTGCCAGCAGTTGGCTTACCGGGGAGCTGTTTTTT. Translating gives CASSWLTGELFF.

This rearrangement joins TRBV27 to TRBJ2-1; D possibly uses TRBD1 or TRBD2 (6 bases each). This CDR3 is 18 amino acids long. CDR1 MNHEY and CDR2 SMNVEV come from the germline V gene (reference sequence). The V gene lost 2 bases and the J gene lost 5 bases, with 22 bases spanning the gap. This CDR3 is CASSLGAGGRGSHNEQFF. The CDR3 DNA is TGTGCCAGCAGTTTAGGGGCCGGGGGCAGGGGTTCCCACAATGAGCAGTTCTTC.

Written as DNA, the CDR3 is TGTGCCAGCAGCTCCTTAGTTGGCACAGATACGCAGTATTTT. This gives the protein CASSSLVGTDTQYF. This chain joins TRBV7-2 and TRBJ2-3; unclear D gene. This CDR3 comprises 14 residues. Trimming pared 4 bases from V and 1 base from J, leaving 9 bases between. From germline, CDR1 is SGHTA and CDR2 FQGNSA.

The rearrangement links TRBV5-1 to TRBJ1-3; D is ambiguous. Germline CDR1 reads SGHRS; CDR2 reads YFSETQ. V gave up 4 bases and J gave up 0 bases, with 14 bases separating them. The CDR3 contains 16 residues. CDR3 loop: CASSPGLAGSGNTIYF. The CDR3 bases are TGCGCCAGCAGCCCCGGACTAGCGGGCTCTGGAAACACCATATATTTT.

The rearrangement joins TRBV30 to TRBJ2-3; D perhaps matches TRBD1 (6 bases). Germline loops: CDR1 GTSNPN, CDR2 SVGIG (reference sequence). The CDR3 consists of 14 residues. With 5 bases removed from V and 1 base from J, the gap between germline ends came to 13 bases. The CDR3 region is CAWVQGQGTDTQYF. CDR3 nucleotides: TGTGCCTGGGTGCAGGGGCAGGGCACAGATACGCAGTATTTT. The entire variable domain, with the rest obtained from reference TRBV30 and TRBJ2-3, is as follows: SQTIHQWPATLVQPVGSPLSLECTVEGTSNPNLYWYRQAAGRGLQLLFYSVGIGQISSEVPQNLSASRPQDRQFILSSKKLLLSDSGFYLCAWVQGQGTDTQYFGPGTRLTVL.

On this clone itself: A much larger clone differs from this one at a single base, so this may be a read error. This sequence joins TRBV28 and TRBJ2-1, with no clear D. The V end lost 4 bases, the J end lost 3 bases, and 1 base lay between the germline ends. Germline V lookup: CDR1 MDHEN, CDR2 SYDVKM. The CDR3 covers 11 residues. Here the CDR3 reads CASSYYNEQFF. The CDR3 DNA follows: TGTGCCAGCAGTTACTACAATGAGCAGTTCTTC.

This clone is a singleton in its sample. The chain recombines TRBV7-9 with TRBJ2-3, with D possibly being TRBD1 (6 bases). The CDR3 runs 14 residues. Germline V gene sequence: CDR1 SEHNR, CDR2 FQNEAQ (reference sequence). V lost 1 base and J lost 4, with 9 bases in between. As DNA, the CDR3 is TGTGCCAGCAGCTTAGAAGGGACATCAGATACGCAGTATTTT. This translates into CASSLEGTSDTQYF.

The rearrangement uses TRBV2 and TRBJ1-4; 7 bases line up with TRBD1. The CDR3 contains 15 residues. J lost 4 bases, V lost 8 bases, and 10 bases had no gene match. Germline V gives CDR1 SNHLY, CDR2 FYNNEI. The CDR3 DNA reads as TGTGCCAGCGTGGCGAAACAGGGGTTTAATGAAAAACTGTTTTTT. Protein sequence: CASVAKQGFNEKLFF. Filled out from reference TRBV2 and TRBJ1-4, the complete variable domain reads EPEVTQTPSHQVTQMGQEVILRCVPISNHLYFYWYRQILGQKVEFLVSFYNNEISEKSEIFDDQFSVERPDGSNFTLKIRSTKLEDSAMYFCASVAKQGFNEKLFFGSGTQLSVL.

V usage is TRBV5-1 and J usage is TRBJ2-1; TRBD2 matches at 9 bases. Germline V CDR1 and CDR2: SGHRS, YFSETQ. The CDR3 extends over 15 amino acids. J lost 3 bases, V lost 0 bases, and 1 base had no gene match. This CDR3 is CASSLVSGGYNEQFF. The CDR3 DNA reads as TGCGCCAGCAGCTTGGTTAGCGGGGGCTACAATGAGCAGTTCTTC.

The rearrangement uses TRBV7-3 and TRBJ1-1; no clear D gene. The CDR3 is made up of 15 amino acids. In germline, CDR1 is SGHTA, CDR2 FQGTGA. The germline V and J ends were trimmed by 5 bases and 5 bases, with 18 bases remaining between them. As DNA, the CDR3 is TGTGCCAGCAGCCCCTCGAGAGGGTGGGGTACTGAAGCTTTCTTT. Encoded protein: CASSPSRGWGTEAFF.

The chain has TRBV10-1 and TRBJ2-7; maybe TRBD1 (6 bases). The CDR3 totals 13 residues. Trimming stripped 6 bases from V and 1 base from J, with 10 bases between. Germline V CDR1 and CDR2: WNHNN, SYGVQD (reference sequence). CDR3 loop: CASSDRTSYEQYF. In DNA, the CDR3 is TGCGCCAGCAGCGACAGGACATCCTACGAGCAGTACTTC.